In this sample, the clone carrying this TCR beta chain turned up a few times. Original processing notes: Estimated nucleated cell counts came from reference gene primer amplification. TCRdb's table, derived via immunoSEQ multiplex PCR, lists solely in-frame clones and lacks some. The V and J calls and clone size come from that table; D and trimming were worked out from the DNA. Of some 71,000 clones listed, 80% to 90% are singletons. The sample comes from a study of blood T cell repertoires in COVID-19. Study in general: COVID-19 samples from acute and convalescent phases originated in the United States, Italy and Spain. T cells, B-cell-depleted T cells, or PBMCs supplied cDNA or gDNA.

The receptor was isolated from a woman in her forties or fifties with acute or convalescent COVID-19. Sequencing input: peripheral blood.

The CDR3 DNA reads as TGTGCCATCACCACACAGGGGGCGACCGGGGAGCTGTTTTTT. It specifies CAITTQGATGELFF. The rearrangement uses TRBV10-3 and TRBJ2-2; TRBD1 matches 9 bases. V dropped 7 bases and J dropped 5; count of bases not matched to a gene: 5. Germline assignment: CDR1 ENHRY and CDR2 SYGVKD. The CDR3 spans 14 residues.